One and the same sample provided the 3 T cell receptor beta chains below, sequenced in a study of cytomegalovirus exposure and HLA in healthy donors. With 60 Vbeta and 13 Jbeta primers, the PCR was carried out. Assay: immunoSEQ multiplex PCR; the TCRdb copy retains only in-frame clones and omits some. The sample totals about 140,000 clones. What was sequenced was PBMCs. The receptors shown here come from a woman under 30 in good health and CMV-seronegative.

In the case of this clone: Other DNA variants within this sample encode the same CDR3. This rearrangement joins TRBV5-1 to TRBJ1-1; 12 bases match TRBD1. In germline, CDR1 is SGHRS, CDR2 YFSETQ. This CDR3 has 13 amino acids. J lost 11 bases, V lost 5 bases, and 7 bases had no gene match. Written as DNA, the CDR3 is TGCGCCAGCAGTTCCGGGACAGGGGGCGTCGCTTTCTTT. It encodes CASSSGTGGVAFF. Based on the CDR3 plus reference TRBV5-1 and TRBJ1-1, the full variable domain is KAGVTQTPRYLIKTRGQQVTLSCSPISGHRSVSWYQQTPGQGLQFLFEYFSETQRNKGNFPGRFSGRQFSNSRSEMNVSTLELGDSALYLCASSSGTGGVAFFGQGTRLTVV.

J is TRBJ2-7 and V is TRBV6-4; TRBD2 aligns across 8 bases. Germline lookup yields CDR1 MRHNA and CDR2 SNTAGT. V was clipped by 3 bases and J by 0 bases; unmatched bases: 1. CDR3 size: 14 residues. CDR3 DNA: TGTGCCAGCAGTGAAAGCGGGAGCTCCTACGAGCAGTACGTC. It codes for CASSESGSSYEQYV.

The rearrangement joins TRBV7-9 to TRBJ2-7; the match to TRBD2 covers 7 bases. The CDR3 is 15 residues long. The ends lost 0 bases at V and 2 bases at J; junction bases unmatched: 4. In germline, CDR1 is SEHNR, CDR2 FQNEAQ (reference sequence). This CDR3 is CASSLAASGAYEQYF. The CDR3, as DNA: TGTGCCAGCAGCTTAGCAGCTAGCGGAGCCTACGAGCAGTACTTC.